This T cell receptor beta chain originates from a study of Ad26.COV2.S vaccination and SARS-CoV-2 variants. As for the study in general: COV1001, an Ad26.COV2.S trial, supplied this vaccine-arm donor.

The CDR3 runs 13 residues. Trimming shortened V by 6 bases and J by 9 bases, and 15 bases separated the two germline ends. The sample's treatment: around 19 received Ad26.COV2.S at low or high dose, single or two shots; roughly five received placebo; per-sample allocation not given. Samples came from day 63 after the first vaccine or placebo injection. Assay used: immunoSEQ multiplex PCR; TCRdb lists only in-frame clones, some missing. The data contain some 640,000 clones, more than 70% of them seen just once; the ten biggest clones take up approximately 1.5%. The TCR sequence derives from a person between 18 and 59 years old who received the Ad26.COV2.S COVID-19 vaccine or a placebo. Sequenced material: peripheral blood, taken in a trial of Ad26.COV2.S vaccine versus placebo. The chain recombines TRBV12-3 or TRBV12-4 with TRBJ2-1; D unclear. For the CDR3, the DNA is TGTGCCAGCAGACCTCGGCAGCACGGTGAGCAGTTCTTC. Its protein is CASRPRQHGEQFF.